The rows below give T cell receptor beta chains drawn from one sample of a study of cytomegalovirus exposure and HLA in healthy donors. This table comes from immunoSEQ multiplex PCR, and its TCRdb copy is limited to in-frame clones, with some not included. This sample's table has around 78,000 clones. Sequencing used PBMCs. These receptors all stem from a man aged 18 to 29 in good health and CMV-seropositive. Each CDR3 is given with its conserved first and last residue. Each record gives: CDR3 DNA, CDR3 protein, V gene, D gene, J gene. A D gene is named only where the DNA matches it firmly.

DNA: TGCGCCAGCTCCCTACTAGCGGGAAACGATGGCACCGGGGAGCTGTTTTTT; CDR3: CASSLLAGNDGTGELFF; V: TRBV4-1; D: TRBD2; J: TRBJ2-2
DNA: TGTGCCAGCAGTGAATCGGTTTCAATAGTAACTCAGCCCCAGCATTTT; CDR3: CASSESVSIVTQPQHF; V: TRBV6-1; D: .; J: TRBJ1-5
DNA: TGCGCCAGCAGCCAAGAAGTCGGACAGGGTTGGACTGAAGCTTTCTTT; CDR3: CASSQEVGQGWTEAFF; V: TRBV4-1; D: TRBD1; J: TRBJ1-1
DNA: TGTGCCAGCAGCTTGGGAGTGGGGCTAGCGGGAGGAGATACGCAGTATTTT; CDR3: CASSLGVGLAGGDTQYF; V: TRBV5-8; D: TRBD2; J: TRBJ2-3
DNA: TGCGCCAGCAGCCAAGGAGGGCTAGCGGGAAGAGATACGCAGTATTTT; CDR3: CASSQGGLAGRDTQYF; V: TRBV4-1; D: TRBD2; J: TRBJ2-3
DNA: TGTGCCAGCAGCTTGGTTGGGTTGGGCGGGGGCAGACAAGAGACCCAGTACTTC; CDR3: CASSLVGLGGGRQETQYF; V: TRBV5-5; D: .; J: TRBJ2-5
DNA: TGTGCCAGTAGTATTGGGGGGACTAGCGGGGAGACCCAGTACTTC; CDR3: CASSIGGTSGETQYF; V: TRBV19; D: TRBD2; J: TRBJ2-5
DNA: TGTGCCACTACTAACGGCCCGGGGGACGGAACTAATGAAAAACTGTTTTTT; CDR3: CATTNGPGDGTNEKLFF; V: TRBV2; D: .; J: TRBJ1-4
DNA: TGTGCCAGCAGTTCCTCAGGGTGGGATGGCTACACCTTC; CDR3: CASSSSGWDGYTF; V: TRBV28; D: .; J: TRBJ1-2
DNA: TGCGCCAGCAGCCAAGATGGGCTCACTAATGAAAAACTGTTTTTT; CDR3: CASSQDGLTNEKLFF; V: TRBV4-1; D: .; J: TRBJ1-4
DNA: TGCAGCGTTGGAGCGGGTCGAGGGGCTGAAGCTTTCTTT; CDR3: CSVGAGRGAEAFF; V: TRBV29-1; D: .; J: TRBJ1-1
DNA: TGTGCCAGCAGTAAACCGGGACTCTCCCCGGGCTACACCTTC; CDR3: CASSKPGLSPGYTF; V: TRBV6-5; D: .; J: TRBJ1-2
DNA: TGTGCCAGCTTACGGGGGACAGGTGGGACTAAAGCTTTCTTT; CDR3: CASLRGTGGTKAFF; V: TRBV2; D: TRBD1; J: TRBJ1-1
DNA: TGTGCCAGCAGCTTCGACAGGGGGACCTACGAGCAGTACTTC; CDR3: CASSFDRGTYEQYF; V: TRBV5-4; D: TRBD1; J: TRBJ2-7
DNA: TGCGCCAGCAGCTTGGGCGGGGGGACAGCACAGGAAGCTTTCTTT; CDR3: CASSLGGGTAQEAFF; V: TRBV5-1; D: TRBD1; J: TRBJ1-1
DNA: TGTGCCAGCTCACCGAGACAGACCCCCGGGAATGAGCAGTTCTTC; CDR3: CASSPRQTPGNEQFF; V: TRBV18; D: .; J: TRBJ2-1
DNA: TGTGCCAGCAGGGCCCTCCTAGCGGGGTCCCAAGAGACCCAGTACTTC; CDR3: CASRALLAGSQETQYF; V: TRBV27; D: TRBD2; J: TRBJ2-5